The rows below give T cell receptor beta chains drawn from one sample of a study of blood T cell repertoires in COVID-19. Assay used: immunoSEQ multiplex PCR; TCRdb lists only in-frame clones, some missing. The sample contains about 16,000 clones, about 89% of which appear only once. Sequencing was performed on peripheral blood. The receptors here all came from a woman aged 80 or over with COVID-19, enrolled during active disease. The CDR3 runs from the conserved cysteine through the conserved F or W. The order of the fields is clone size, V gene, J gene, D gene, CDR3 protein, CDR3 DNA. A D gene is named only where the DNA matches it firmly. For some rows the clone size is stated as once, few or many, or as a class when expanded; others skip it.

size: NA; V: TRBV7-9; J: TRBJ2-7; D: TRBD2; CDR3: CASSLSPGGRVPYEQYF; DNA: TGTGCCAGCAGCTTATCCCCCGGCGGGAGAGTTCCCTACGAGCAGTACTTC
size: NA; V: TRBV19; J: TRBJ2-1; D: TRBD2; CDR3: CASSMVAGVYNEQFF; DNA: TGTGCCAGTAGTATGGTGGCGGGGGTCTACAATGAGCAGTTCTTC
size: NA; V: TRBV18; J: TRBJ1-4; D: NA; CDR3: CASSGSNSMSEKLFF; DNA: TGTGCCAGCTCAGGTTCAAACAGCATGAGTGAAAAACTGTTTTTT
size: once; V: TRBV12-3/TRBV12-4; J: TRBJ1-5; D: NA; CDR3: CASMRSNQPQHF; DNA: TGTGCCAGCATGCGGAGCAATCAGCCCCAGCATTTT
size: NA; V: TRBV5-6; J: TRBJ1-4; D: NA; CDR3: CASSFQVATNEKLFF; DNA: TGTGCCAGCAGCTTCCAGGTTGCAACTAATGAAAAACTGTTTTTT
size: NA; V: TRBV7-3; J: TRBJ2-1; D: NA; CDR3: CASSLSGQYNEQFF; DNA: TGTGCCAGCAGCTTATCCGGACAGTACAATGAGCAGTTCTTC
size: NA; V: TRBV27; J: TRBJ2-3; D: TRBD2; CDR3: CASSGREGYTQYF; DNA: TGTGCCAGCAGCGGACGGGAGGGGTATACGCAGTATTTT
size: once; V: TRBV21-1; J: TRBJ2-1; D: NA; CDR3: CASSKGGRQGVLWGMTQFF; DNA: TGTGCCAGCAGCAAAGGTGGAAGACAGGGGGTCCTCTGGGGCATGACGCAGTTCTTC
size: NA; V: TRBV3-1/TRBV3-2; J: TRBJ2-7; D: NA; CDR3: CASSQQRGQSYEQYF; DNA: TGTGCCAGCAGCCAACAGAGGGGACAATCCTACGAGCAGTACTTC
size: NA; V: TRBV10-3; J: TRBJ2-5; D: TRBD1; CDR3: CAISQQGSLQETQYF; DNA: TGTGCCATCAGCCAACAGGGGAGCCTACAAGAGACCCAGTACTTC
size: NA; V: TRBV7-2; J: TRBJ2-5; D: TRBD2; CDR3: CASSSSGLAGVETQYF; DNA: TGTGCCAGCAGCTCATCGGGGCTAGCGGGAGTGGAGACCCAGTACTTC
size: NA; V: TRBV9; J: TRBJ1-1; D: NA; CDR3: CASSVDPLQGLGTEAFF; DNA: TGTGCCAGCAGCGTAGACCCCCTACAGGGTTTGGGCACTGAAGCTTTCTTT
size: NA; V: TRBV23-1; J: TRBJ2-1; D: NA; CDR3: CASSQGSRHNEQFF; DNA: TGCGCCAGCAGTCAGGGGAGCAGGCACAATGAGCAGTTCTTC
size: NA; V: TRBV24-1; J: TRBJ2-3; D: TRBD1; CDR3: CATSDPGTDNADTQYF; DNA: TGTGCCACCAGTGATCCTGGGACAGATAACGCAGATACGCAGTATTTT
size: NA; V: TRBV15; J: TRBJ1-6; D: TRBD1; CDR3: CATSRDRGRSPLHF; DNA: TGTGCCACCAGCAGAGATAGGGGGCGATCACCCCTCCACTTT
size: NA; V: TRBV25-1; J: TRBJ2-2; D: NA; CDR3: CASSDDGATGELFF; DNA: TGTGCCAGCAGTGACGATGGGGCCACCGGGGAGCTGTTTTTT
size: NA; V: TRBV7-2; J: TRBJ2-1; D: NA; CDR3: CASSLAEERASNEQFF; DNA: TGTGCCAGCAGCTTAGCAGAGGAGAGGGCCAGTAATGAGCAGTTCTTC
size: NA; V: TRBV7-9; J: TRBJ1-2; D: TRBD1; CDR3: CASSRQGSYGYTF; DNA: TGTGCCAGCAGCAGACAGGGAAGTTATGGCTACACCTTC
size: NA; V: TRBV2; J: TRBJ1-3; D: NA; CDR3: CASKSSGASGNTIYF; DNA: TGTGCCAGCAAATCCTCAGGCGCCTCTGGAAACACCATATATTTT
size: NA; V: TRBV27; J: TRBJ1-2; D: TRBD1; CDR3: CASSFTRTGNNYGYTF; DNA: TGTGCCAGCAGTTTTACAAGGACAGGGAATAACTATGGCTACACCTTC
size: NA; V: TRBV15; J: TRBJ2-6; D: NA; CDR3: CATSRDRAGANVLTF; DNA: TGTGCCACCAGCAGAGATCGGGCTGGGGCCAACGTCCTGACTTTC
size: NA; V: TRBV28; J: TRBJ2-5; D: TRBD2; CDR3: CASSLGGSGETQYF; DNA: TGTGCCAGCAGTTTGGGGGGGAGTGGGGAGACCCAGTACTTC
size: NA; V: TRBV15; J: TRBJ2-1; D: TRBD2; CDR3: CAIQRSGGAPRWNEQFF; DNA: TGTGCCATACAACGAAGCGGGGGGGCTCCCAGATGGAATGAGCAGTTCTTC
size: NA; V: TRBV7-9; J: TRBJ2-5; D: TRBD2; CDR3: CASSFRTSGDQETQYF; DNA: TGTGCCAGCAGCTTCCGGACTAGCGGAGACCAAGAGACCCAGTACTTC
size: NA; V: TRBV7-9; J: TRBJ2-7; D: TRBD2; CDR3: CASSLDSGRNEQYF; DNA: TGTGCCAGCAGCCTGGATAGCGGGAGAAACGAGCAGTACTTC
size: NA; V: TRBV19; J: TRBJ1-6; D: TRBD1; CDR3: CASSNAGQNNSPLHF; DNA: TGTGCCAGTAGTAACGCGGGACAGAATAATTCACCCCTCCACTTT
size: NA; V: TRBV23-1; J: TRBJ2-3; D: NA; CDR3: CASSQFVGEIFRTDTQYF; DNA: TGCGCCAGCAGTCAATTTGTGGGTGAGATATTCAGGACAGATACGCAGTATTTT
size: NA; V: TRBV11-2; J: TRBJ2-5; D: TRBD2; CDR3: CASSLRRGKSQETQYF; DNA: TGTGCCAGCAGCTTAAGGCGGGGGAAGAGCCAAGAGACCCAGTACTTC
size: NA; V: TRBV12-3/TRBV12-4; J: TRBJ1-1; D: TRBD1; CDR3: CASSLQGKAFF; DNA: TGTGCCAGCAGCCTACAGGGGAAAGCTTTCTTT
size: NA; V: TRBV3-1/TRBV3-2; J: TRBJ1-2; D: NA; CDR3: CASSQTGGGGYGYTF; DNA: TGTGCCAGCAGCCAAACGGGCGGAGGTGGCTATGGCTACACCTTC
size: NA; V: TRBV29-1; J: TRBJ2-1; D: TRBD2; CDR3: CSFPGLAGRSSYNEQFF; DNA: TGCAGCTTCCCGGGACTAGCGGGACGAAGCTCCTACAATGAGCAGTTCTTC
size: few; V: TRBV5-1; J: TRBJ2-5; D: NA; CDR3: CASSFKQGTQYF; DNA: TGCGCCAGCAGCTTCAAACAGGGGACCCAGTACTTC
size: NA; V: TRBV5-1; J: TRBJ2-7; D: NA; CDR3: CASSPGGKSSYEQYF; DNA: TGCGCCAGCAGCCCCGGCGGGAAGTCCTCCTACGAGCAGTACTTC
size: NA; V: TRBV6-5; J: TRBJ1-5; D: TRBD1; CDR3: CASKDRGNQPQHF; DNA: TGTGCCAGCAAAGACAGGGGTAATCAGCCCCAGCATTTT
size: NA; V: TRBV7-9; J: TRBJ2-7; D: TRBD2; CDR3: CASSRGLAGDSYEQYF; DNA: TGTGCCAGCAGCCGGGGACTAGCGGGAGATTCCTACGAGCAGTACTTC